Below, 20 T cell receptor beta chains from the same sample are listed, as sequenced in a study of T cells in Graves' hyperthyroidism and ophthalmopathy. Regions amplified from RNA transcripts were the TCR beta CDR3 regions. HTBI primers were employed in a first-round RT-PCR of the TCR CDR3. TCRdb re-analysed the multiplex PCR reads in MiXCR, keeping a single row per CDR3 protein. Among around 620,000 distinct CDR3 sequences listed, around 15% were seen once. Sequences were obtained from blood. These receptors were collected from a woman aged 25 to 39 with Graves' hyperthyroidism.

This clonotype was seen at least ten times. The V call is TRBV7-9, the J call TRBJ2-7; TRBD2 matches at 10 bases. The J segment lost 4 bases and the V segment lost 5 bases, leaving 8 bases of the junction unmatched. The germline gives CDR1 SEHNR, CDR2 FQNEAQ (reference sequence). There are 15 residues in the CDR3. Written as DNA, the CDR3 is TGTGCCAGCAGCCACCCTAGCGGGAGTGGTTACGAGCAGTACTTC. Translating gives CASSHPSGSGYEQYF.

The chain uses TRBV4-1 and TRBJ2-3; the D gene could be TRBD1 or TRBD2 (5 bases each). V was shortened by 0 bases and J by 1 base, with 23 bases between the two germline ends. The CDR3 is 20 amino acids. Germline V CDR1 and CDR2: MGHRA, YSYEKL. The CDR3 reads CASSQDLEGWGVSRTDTQYF. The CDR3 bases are TGCGCCAGCAGCCAAGATCTCGAGGGTTGGGGCGTTTCCCGCACAGATACGCAGTATTTT.

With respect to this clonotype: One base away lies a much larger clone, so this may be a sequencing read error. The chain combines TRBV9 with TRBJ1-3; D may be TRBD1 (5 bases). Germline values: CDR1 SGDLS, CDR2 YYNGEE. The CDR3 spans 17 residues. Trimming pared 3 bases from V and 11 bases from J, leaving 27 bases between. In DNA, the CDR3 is TGTGCCAGCAGCGAGCCCTTTGGGCAGAGGGGTCTGGGCTCCATATATTTT. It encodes CASSEPFGQRGLGSIYF.

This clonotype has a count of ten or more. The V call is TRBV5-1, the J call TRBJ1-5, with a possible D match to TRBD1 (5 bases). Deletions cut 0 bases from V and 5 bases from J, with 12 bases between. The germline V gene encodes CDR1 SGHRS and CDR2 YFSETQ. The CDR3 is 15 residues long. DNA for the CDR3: TGCGCCAGCAGCTTGGGGGACTCCCGGTATCAGCCCCAGCATTTT. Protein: CASSLGDSRYQPQHF.

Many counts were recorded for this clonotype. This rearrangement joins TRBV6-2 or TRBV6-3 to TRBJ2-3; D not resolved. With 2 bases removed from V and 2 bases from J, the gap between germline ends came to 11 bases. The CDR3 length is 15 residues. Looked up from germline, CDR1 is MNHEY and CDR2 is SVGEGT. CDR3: CASSYGRVITDTQYF. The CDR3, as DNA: TGTGCCAGCAGTTACGGCAGAGTTATCACAGATACGCAGTATTTT.

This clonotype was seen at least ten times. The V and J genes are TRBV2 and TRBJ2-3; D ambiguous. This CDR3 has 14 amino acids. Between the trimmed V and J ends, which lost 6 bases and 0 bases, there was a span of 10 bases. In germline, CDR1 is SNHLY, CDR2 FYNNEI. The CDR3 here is CASRRLESTDTQYF. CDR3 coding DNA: TGTGCCAGCAGGCGACTGGAAAGCACAGATACGCAGTATTTT.

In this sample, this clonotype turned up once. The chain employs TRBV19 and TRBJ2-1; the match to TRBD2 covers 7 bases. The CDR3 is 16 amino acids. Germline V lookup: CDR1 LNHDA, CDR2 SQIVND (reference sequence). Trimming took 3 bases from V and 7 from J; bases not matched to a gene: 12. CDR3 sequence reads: CASSMWEGFRGNEQFF. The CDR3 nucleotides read TGTGCCAGTAGTATGTGGGAGGGCTTTCGAGGAAATGAGCAGTTCTTC.

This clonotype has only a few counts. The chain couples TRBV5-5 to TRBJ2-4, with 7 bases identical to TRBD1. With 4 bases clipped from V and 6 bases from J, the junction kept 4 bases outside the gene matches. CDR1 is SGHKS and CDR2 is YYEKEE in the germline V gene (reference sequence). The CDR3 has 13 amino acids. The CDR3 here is CASSHWDRNIQYF. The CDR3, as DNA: TGTGCCAGCAGCCATTGGGACAGAAACATTCAGTACTTC.

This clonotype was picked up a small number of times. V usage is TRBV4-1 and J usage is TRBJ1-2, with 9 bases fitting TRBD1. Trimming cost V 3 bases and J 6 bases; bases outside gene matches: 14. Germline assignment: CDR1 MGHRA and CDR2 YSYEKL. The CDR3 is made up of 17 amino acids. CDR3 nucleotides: TGCGCCAGCAGCCAGTCCCCCTCCGTGGACAGGGGTGATGGCTACACCTTC. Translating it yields CASSQSPSVDRGDGYTF.

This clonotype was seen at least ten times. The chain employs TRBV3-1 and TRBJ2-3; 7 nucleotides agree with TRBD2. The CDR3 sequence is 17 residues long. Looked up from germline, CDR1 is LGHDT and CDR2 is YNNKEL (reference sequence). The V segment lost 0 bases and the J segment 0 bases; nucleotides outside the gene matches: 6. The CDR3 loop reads CASSQDWGSGSTDTQYF. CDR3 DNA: TGTGCCAGCAGCCAAGATTGGGGTAGCGGGAGCACAGATACGCAGTATTTT.

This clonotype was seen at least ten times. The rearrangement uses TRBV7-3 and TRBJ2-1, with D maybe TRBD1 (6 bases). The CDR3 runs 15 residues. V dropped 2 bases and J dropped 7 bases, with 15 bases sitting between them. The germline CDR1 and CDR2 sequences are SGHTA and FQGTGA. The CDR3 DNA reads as TGTGCCAGCAGCTTAGCCGGGACACCCTGGAATGAGCAGTTCTTC. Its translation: CASSLAGTPWNEQFF.

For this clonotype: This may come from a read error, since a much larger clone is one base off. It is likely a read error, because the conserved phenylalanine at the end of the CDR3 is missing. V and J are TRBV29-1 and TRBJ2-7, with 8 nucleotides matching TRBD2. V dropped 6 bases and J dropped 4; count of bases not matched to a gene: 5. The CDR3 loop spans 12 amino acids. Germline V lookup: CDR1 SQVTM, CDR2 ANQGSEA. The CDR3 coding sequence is TGCAGCGTGGTAGCGGGAATTTACGAGCAGTACCTC. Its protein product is CSVVAGIYEQYL.

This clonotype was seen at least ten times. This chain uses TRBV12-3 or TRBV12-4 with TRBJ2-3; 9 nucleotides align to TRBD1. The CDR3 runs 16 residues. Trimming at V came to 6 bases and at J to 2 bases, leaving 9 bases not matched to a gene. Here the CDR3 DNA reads TGTGCCAGCAGGCCAGCTTGGACAGGGGACACAGATACGCAGTATTTT. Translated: CASRPAWTGDTDTQYF.

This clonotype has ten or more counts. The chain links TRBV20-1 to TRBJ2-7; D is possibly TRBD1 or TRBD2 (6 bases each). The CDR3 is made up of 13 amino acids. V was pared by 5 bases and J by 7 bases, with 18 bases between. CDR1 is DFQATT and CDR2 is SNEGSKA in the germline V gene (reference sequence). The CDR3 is CSALGRGAEEQYF. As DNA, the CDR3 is TGCAGTGCTCTGGGTAGGGGGGCGGAGGAGCAGTACTTC.

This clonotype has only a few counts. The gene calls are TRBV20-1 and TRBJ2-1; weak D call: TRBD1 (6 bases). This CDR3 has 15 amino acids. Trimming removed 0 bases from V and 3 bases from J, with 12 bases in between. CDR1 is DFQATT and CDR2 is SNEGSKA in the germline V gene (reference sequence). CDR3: CSARDLSRGYNEQFF. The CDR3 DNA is TGCAGTGCTAGAGATCTAAGCAGGGGCTACAATGAGCAGTTCTTC.

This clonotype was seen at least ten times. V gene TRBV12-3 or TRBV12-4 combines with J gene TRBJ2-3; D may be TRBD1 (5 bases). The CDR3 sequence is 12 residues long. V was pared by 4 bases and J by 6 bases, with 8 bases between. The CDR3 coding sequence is TGTGCCAGCAGTTCAGGGTTCGATACGCAGTATTTT. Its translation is CASSSGFDTQYF.

The CDR3 sequence is CASTENYSTDTQYF. DNA of the CDR3: TGTGCCAGCACGGAAAACTATAGCACAGATACGCAGTATTTT. The V gene is TRBV6-1, the J gene TRBJ2-3; D uncertain. CDR1 and CDR2 from the germline V gene are MNHNS and SASEGT. V lost 7 bases and J lost 0, with 11 bases in between. The CDR3 extends over 14 amino acids.

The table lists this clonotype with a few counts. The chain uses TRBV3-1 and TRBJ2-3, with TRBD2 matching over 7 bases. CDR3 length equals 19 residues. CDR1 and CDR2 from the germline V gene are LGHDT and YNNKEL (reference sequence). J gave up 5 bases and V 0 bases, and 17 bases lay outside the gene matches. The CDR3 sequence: CASSQEAIGRSRNIDTQYF. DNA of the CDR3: TGTGCCAGCAGCCAAGAGGCGATCGGGAGGTCCCGGAACATAGATACGCAGTATTTT.

The CDR3, as DNA: TGTGCCAGTAGTATCCAAAGTGGGGATACGCAGTATTTT. It codes for CASSIQSGDTQYF. The chain links TRBV19 to TRBJ2-3, with D uncertain. The length of the CDR3 is 13 residues. Germline V gives CDR1 LNHDA, CDR2 SQIVND (reference sequence). V was shortened by 3 bases and J by 6 bases, with 10 bases between the two germline ends.

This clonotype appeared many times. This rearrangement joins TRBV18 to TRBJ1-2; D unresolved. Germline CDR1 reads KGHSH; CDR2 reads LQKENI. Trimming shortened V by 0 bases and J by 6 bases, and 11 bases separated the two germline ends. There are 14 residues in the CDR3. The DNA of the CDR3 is TGTGCCAGCTCACCACCGGGGAGTGGGGATGGCTACACCTTC. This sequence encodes CASSPPGSGDGYTF.